The next 7 T cell receptor beta chains were all read from a single sample in a study of T-cell memory formation after mild COVID-19 (dated by TCRdb to the early 2020s). The library was prepared using 5' RACE. The sequencing machine was an Illumina NovaSeq 6000. The raw public reads went through TCRdb reprocessing: fastp at Q25, MiXCR clone calling, in-frame beta chains kept. CDR3 protein duplicates are merged, each entry listing the most common genes and DNA. The sample table holds approximately 110,000 distinct CDR3 sequences, of which about 20% were seen once. 41% of the sample lies in the top ten. What was sequenced was PBMCs or a T cell subset sorted from them (not recorded which). Receptor source: a man aged 18 to 29 who had mild COVID-19 (a few samples of this study predate the infection). The sample titles of this study are shuffled in the database, so cell type and time point are left out; the donor was told from shared clones.

This clonotype turned up a few times. J is TRBJ1-1 and V is TRBV5-1; D not resolved. Germline V gene sequence: CDR1 SGHRS, CDR2 YFSETQ. V was cut by 4 bases and J by 0 bases, with 7 bases left in between. The CDR3 totals 13 residues. The CDR3 loop reads CASSQTMNTEAFF. The DNA of the CDR3 is TGCGCCAGCAGCCAGACGATGAACACTGAAGCTTTCTTT.

CDR3 protein: CASRRANTEAFF. CDR3 coding DNA: TGTGCCAGCCGGCGGGCGAACACTGAAGCTTTCTTT. This sequence joins TRBV25-1 and TRBJ1-1; D remains unclear. This CDR3 spans 12 amino acids. Trimming pared 8 bases from V and 1 base from J, leaving 8 bases between. Germline V CDR1 and CDR2: MGHDK, SYGVNS.

The CDR3 region is CASSDASGGRTDTQYF. In DNA, the CDR3 is TGTGCCAGCAGCGATGCTAGCGGGGGTCGAACAGATACGCAGTATTTT. The chain recombines TRBV7-2 with TRBJ2-3, with TRBD2 matching over 10 bases. Germline trimming cut 5 bases from V and 3 bases from J; bases unmatched to any gene: 8. This CDR3 is built from 16 residues. Germline V gene lookup returns CDR1 SGHTA and CDR2 FQGNSA.

This clonotype was seen many times. The chain employs TRBV7-3 and TRBJ2-5; 8 positions agree with TRBD2. CDR3 length: 14 amino acids. Looked up from germline, CDR1 is SGHTA and CDR2 is FQGTGA. With 5 bases clipped from V and 5 bases from J, the junction kept 7 bases outside the gene matches. The CDR3 DNA follows: TGTGCCAGCAGCCCGGGGGGGCCCTTGGAGACCCAGTACTTC. The encoded protein is CASSPGGPLETQYF.

This clonotype was recorded at least ten times. The J gene is TRBJ2-1, the V gene TRBV4-3; 7 bases map to TRBD2. Trimming took 2 bases from V and 7 from J; bases not matched to a gene: 5. This CDR3 is built from 14 residues. Germline CDR1 LGHNA, CDR2 YSLEER. The CDR3 reads CASSQLNGGNEQFF. The DNA for the CDR3 is TGCGCCAGCAGCCAACTTAACGGGGGGAATGAGCAGTTCTTC.

The chain uses TRBV19 and TRBJ2-2; D perhaps matches TRBD2 (5 bases). Trimming removed 11 bases from V and 6 bases from J, with 16 bases in between. CDR3 length: 13 amino acids. CDR1 and CDR2 from the germline V gene are LNHDA and SQIVND (reference sequence). This CDR3 is CASAGGIAGELFF. For the CDR3, the DNA is TGTGCCTCGGCGGGCGGTATCGCCGGGGAGCTGTTTTTT.

This clonotype was observed a handful of times. This rearrangement joins TRBV28 to TRBJ2-5; TRBD2 aligns across 15 bases. The CDR3 spans 16 residues. V gave up 5 bases and J gave up 3 bases; unmatched junction bases: 4. Germline V gene data show CDR1 as MDHEN and CDR2 as SYDVKM. The DNA for the CDR3 is TGTGCCAGCAGTGCCTGGACTAGCGGGGGGGAAGAGACCCAGTACTTC. As protein: CASSAWTSGGEETQYF. Complete variable domain (other parts from reference TRBV28 and TRBJ2-5): DVKVTQSSRYLVKRTGEKVFLECVQDMDHENMFWYRQDPGLGLRLIYFSYDVKMKEKGDIPEGYSVSREKKERFSLILESASTNQTSMYLCASSAWTSGGEETQYFGPGTRLLVL.